These 32 T cell receptor beta chains share one sample of origin, sequenced in a study of CD8+CD57+ T cells in acquired aplastic anemia. Profiling that covered TCR beta VDJ and CDR3 relied on genomic DNA as its template. TCRdb re-called the reads with MiXCR, one entry per CDR3 protein. The table includes some 190,000 distinct CDR3 sequences, around 59% detected once. The sample was sorted CD4+, CD8+, or CD8+CD57+ T cells (not recorded which) from PBMCs. All receptors come from a human donor in good health, serving as a control.

In this sample, this clonotype turned up a few times. J is TRBJ1-6 and V is TRBV25-1; D unresolved. The CDR3 spans 15 residues. Germline V gene lookup returns CDR1 MGHDK and CDR2 SYGVNS. Trimming removed 8 bases from V and 5 bases from J, with 16 bases in between. The CDR3 spells CASHPIPNNNSPLHF. CDR3 DNA sequence: TGTGCCAGCCATCCTATACCAAACAATAATTCACCCCTCCACTTT.

This clonotype was seen just once. V and J are TRBV15 and TRBJ2-1, with no clear D. The CDR3 has 13 amino acids. CDR1 is LNHNV, CDR2 YYDKDF, per germline (reference sequence). With 0 bases removed from V and 7 bases from J, the gap between germline ends came to 7 bases. The CDR3 sequence: CATSREYGNEQFF. The CDR3, as DNA: TGTGCCACCAGCAGAGAATACGGTAATGAGCAGTTCTTC.

This clonotype was counted ten times or more. The genes are TRBV5-6 and TRBJ2-3, with 13 bases aligning to TRBD2. Germline V gives CDR1 SGHDT, CDR2 YYEEEE. The V and J ends lost 3 bases and 5 bases, in that order; junction bases with no gene match: 9. The CDR3 is 17 residues long. The CDR3 DNA reads TGTGCCAGCAGCTGGGAACTAGCGGGGGGGCATGAAGATACGCAGTATTTT. Translation gives CASSWELAGGHEDTQYF.

This clonotype was found many times. CDR3 sequence: CASRLGQVGNQPQHF. The CDR3 DNA sequence: TGTGCCAGCAGACTGGGACAGGTGGGCAATCAGCCCCAGCATTTT. The gene calls are TRBV12-3 or TRBV12-4 and TRBJ1-5; 8 positions agree with TRBD1. The junction had 6 bases not matched to a gene; V was cut back by 6 bases and J by 2 bases. The CDR3 is made up of 15 amino acids.

This chain connects TRBV10-1 to TRBJ2-7, with 11 bases matching TRBD1. The V gene's germline CDR1 is WNHNN and CDR2 SYGVQD (reference sequence). Trimming removed 2 bases from V and 4 bases from J; junction bases left unmatched: 19. CDR3 length equals 20 residues. The CDR3 region has the DNA TGCGCCAGCAGTGAGGCGCTGAGTTCAGTGGACAGGGGGCCTAAATACGAGCAGTACTTC. Amino acids: CASSEALSSVDRGPKYEQYF.

J is TRBJ2-7 and V is TRBV20-1; maybe TRBD2 (5 bases). Germline V gene sequence: CDR1 DFQATT, CDR2 SNEGSKA (reference sequence). CDR3 length: 15 residues. Trimming left V 0 bases short and J 3 bases short, with 15 bases between. The CDR3 spells CSARDREGTVYEQYF. CDR3 in DNA: TGCAGTGCTAGAGATCGAGAGGGAACGGTCTACGAGCAGTACTTC.

This clonotype occurred once. The genes are TRBV24-1 and TRBJ1-5; TRBD1 agrees at 7 bases. V shed 7 bases and J 6 bases; nucleotides not matched to a gene: 20. Germline V gene sequence: CDR1 KGHDR, CDR2 SFDVKD. The CDR3 consists of 18 residues. CDR3 nucleotide sequence: TGTGCCACCAGAGGAGCATGGGGGAGCACAGGGGAGGCTCAGCCCCAGCATTTT. Protein sequence: CATRGAWGSTGEAQPQHF.

This chain links TRBV10-1 with TRBJ1-5, with D maybe TRBD1 (5 bases). Germline CDR1 is WNHNN and CDR2 is SYGVQD (reference sequence). Trimming took off 5 bases at V and 1 base at J, with 9 bases between the two ends. The CDR3 runs to 14 residues. This chain's CDR3 is CASSMGESNQPQHF. CDR3 in DNA: TGCGCCAGCAGTATGGGGGAGAGCAATCAGCCCCAGCATTTT.

The sample holds many counts of this clonotype. V usage is TRBV30 and J usage is TRBJ1-2, with D possibly TRBD1 on 6 matching bases. The CDR3 consists of 12 residues. Trimming stripped 4 bases from V and 0 bases from J, with 6 bases between. Germline CDR1 and CDR2: GTSNPN and SVGIG (reference sequence). The CDR3 is CAWTGANYGYTF. The CDR3, as DNA: TGTGCCTGGACAGGGGCTAACTATGGCTACACCTTC.

This clonotype appeared many times. The CDR3 DNA is TGTGCCAGCAGGACAGCCGCTAGCACAGATACGCAGTATTTT. This codes for CASRTAASTDTQYF. V is TRBV19 and J is TRBJ2-3; maybe TRBD1 (6 bases). The germline V gene encodes CDR1 LNHDA and CDR2 SQIVND (reference sequence). The V gene lost 9 bases and the J gene lost 0 bases, with 13 bases spanning the gap. CDR3 length equals 14 residues.

The V call is TRBV19, the J call TRBJ1-5, with D possibly TRBD1 on 6 matching bases. CDR1 LNHDA and CDR2 SQIVND come from the germline V gene (reference sequence). CDR3 size: 15 residues. Trimming took 4 bases from V and 7 from J, leaving 17 bases between them. Written as DNA, the CDR3 is TGTGCCAGTAGTACTCACCAACAGGGTAACCAGCCCCAGCATTTT. It encodes CASSTHQQGNQPQHF.

This clonotype showed up many times. The V call is TRBV7-9, the J call TRBJ2-5; D possibly corresponds to TRBD1 (5 bases). The germline CDR1 and CDR2 sequences are SEHNR and FQNEAQ (reference sequence). The CDR3 has 17 residues. Trimming took 5 bases from V and 6 from J, leaving 25 bases between them. DNA for the CDR3: TGTGCCAGCAGCCTCTCCAGGGTGGAGCCGATAGGGCAGACCCAGTACTTC. Protein: CASSLSRVEPIGQTQYF.

About this clonotype itself: This may come from a read error, since a much larger clone is one base off. CDR3 in amino acids: CASSPPPGSGANVLTF. DNA of the CDR3: TGTGCCAGCAGTCCCCCCCCAGGCTCTGGGGCCAACGTCCTGACTTTC. The chain uses TRBV12-3 or TRBV12-4 and TRBJ2-6, with D hard to call. Trimming removed 5 bases from V and 0 bases from J, with 11 bases in between. The CDR3 is 16 residues long.

The CDR3 DNA sequence: TGTGCCAGCAGCTTAGGATCGTGGCAGCCCCAGCATTTT. Translated: CASSLGSWQPQHF. The rearrangement uses TRBV7-2 and TRBJ1-5; the D is unclear. V lost 1 base, J lost 7 bases, and 8 bases lay in between. The CDR3 has 13 residues. In germline, CDR1 is SGHTA, CDR2 FQGNSA.

Of note for this clonotype: A read error may account for a junction end that differs from germline. The chain recombines TRBV10-3 with TRBJ1-1; 7 nucleotides line up with TRBD1. The CDR3 has 13 residues. Germline values: CDR1 ENHRY, CDR2 SYGVKD. CDR3 amino acids: CAINEGAGTEAFF. CDR3 bases: TGTGCCATCAATGAGGGGGCTGGGACTGAAGCTTTCTTT.

This clonotype was detected many times. The V call is TRBV4-3, the J call TRBJ1-1; 7 positions match TRBD1. Per the germline V gene, CDR1 is LGHNA and CDR2 is YSLEER. V was clipped by 4 bases and J by 0 bases; unmatched bases: 8. This CDR3 has 16 residues. In DNA form, the CDR3 reads TGCGCCAGCAGCCTAAATTTAGGGACAGTGAACACTGAAGCTTTCTTT. Protein sequence: CASSLNLGTVNTEAFF.

This rearrangement joins TRBV4-2 to TRBJ1-2, with unresolved D. This CDR3 region has 15 residues. Trimming pared 1 base from V and 3 bases from J, leaving 12 bases between. Germline loops: CDR1 LGHNA, CDR2 YNFKEQ. The chain's CDR3 is CASSQAWTDDYGYTF. The CDR3 region has the DNA TGTGCCAGCAGCCAAGCTTGGACGGACGACTATGGCTACACCTTC.

The chain carries TRBV15 and TRBJ2-7; 7 bases agree with TRBD2. Germline CDR1 is LNHNV and CDR2 is YYDKDF (reference sequence). The V gene end was trimmed by 0 bases and the J gene end by 0 bases; junction bases not matched to a gene: 5. CDR3 length: 16 residues. CDR3 in DNA: TGTGCCACCAGCAGAGATAGGGCTAGCGGCTCCTACGAGCAGTACTTC. As protein: CATSRDRASGSYEQYF. Based on the CDR3 plus reference TRBV15 and TRBJ2-7, the full variable domain is DAMVIQNPRYQVTQFGKPVTLSCSQTLNHNVMYWYQQKSSQAPKLLFHYYDKDFNNEADTPDNFQSRRPNTSFCFLDIRSPGLGDTAMYLCATSRDRASGSYEQYFGPGTRLTVT.

The chain links TRBV11-3 to TRBJ1-1, with D possibly matching TRBD1 (6 bases). Per germline, CDR1 SGHNT and CDR2 YENEEA. Trimming removed 5 bases at V and 6 bases at J, with 10 bases between. The CDR3 is 12 residues long. The CDR3 DNA is TGTGCCAGCAGCCAAGGGGGTCCTGAAGCTTTCTTT. Encoded protein: CASSQGGPEAFF.

The rearrangement links TRBV12-3 or TRBV12-4 to TRBJ2-1, with D unclear. This CDR3 spans 12 amino acids. The V gene lost 8 bases and the J gene lost 9 bases, with 14 bases spanning the gap. The CDR3 bases are TGTGCCAGCGGATCCCTCTCAGGTGAGCAGTTCTTC. This gives the protein CASGSLSGEQFF.

This clonotype has a count of ten or more. The chain joins TRBV28 to TRBJ1-1, with D unresolved. The CDR3 consists of 13 residues. V was shortened by 11 bases and J by 1 base, with 14 bases between the two germline ends. CDR1 and CDR2 (germline): MDHEN, SYDVKM. CDR3 residues: CAGSTAPNTEAFF. The CDR3 DNA reads TGTGCCGGCTCTACAGCTCCGAACACTGAAGCTTTCTTT.

About this clonotype: This sequence may be a read error, since a much larger clone differs from it by one base. The genes are TRBV7-6 and TRBJ1-2; D gene unclear. Deletions cut 5 bases from V and 2 bases from J, with 9 bases between. Germline CDR1 and CDR2: SGHVS and FNYEAQ. The CDR3 runs 13 residues. CDR3 sequence: CASSPQENYGYTF. In nucleotides, the CDR3 is TGTGCCAGCAGCCCGCAGGAGAACTATGGCTACACCTTC.

The chain is built from TRBV24-1 and TRBJ2-3; D not certain. Trimming took off 4 bases at V and 14 bases at J, with 21 bases between the two ends. Per the germline V gene, CDR1 is KGHDR and CDR2 is SFDVKD. The CDR3 runs 14 residues. The CDR3 coding sequence is TGTGCCACCAGTGACTCGGACGGACGGGCTGGGCGGTATTTT. Translating gives CATSDSDGRAGRYF.

This clonotype occurred a few times. This may be a read error: a much more frequent sequence differs by one nucleotide. The rearrangement links TRBV6-5 to TRBJ2-1, with D unclear. The CDR3 consists of 14 residues. Trimming pared 5 bases from V and 8 bases from J, leaving 16 bases between. The V gene's germline CDR1 is MNHEY and CDR2 SVGAGI. The CDR3 protein is CASSKKELTDEQFF. DNA of the CDR3: TGTGCCAGCAGTAAAAAGGAACTAACAGATGAGCAGTTCTTC.

The CDR3 DNA reads as TGTGCCAGCAGCTTAGTAATGGGACAGGGGCCCTACGAGCAGTACTTC. Its protein product is CASSLVMGQGPYEQYF. The V and J genes are TRBV5-8 and TRBJ2-7; 10 bases align to TRBD1. The V segment lost 2 bases and the J segment 2 bases; nucleotides outside the gene matches: 7. The CDR3 sequence is 16 residues long. Germline V lookup: CDR1 SGHTS, CDR2 YDEGEE.

The chain is built from TRBV7-9 and TRBJ2-5; tentatively, D is TRBD2 (6 bases). The germline V and J ends were trimmed by 5 bases and 6 bases, with 13 bases remaining between them. This CDR3 has 13 residues. Per germline, CDR1 SEHNR and CDR2 FQNEAQ (reference sequence). The CDR3: CASSQDGGKTQYF. CDR3 coding DNA: TGTGCCAGCAGCCAAGACGGCGGGAAGACCCAGTACTTC.

The chain carries TRBV25-1 and TRBJ1-1; tentatively, D is TRBD1 (5 bases). The V gene's germline CDR1 is MGHDK and CDR2 SYGVNS. V lost 2 bases and J lost 2, with 9 bases in between. The CDR3 covers 14 residues. CDR3 protein: CASSEAQGNTEAFF. The CDR3 DNA reads TGTGCCAGCAGTGAAGCCCAGGGAAACACTGAAGCTTTCTTT.

As concerns this clonotype: A much more abundant neighbour one base away suggests this may be a read error. The CDR3 does not close with the conserved phenylalanine or tryptophan, likely indicating a read error. The J gene is TRBJ2-3, the V gene TRBV6-2 or TRBV6-3; D remains unclear. Trimming removed 4 bases at V and 6 bases at J, with 17 bases between. In germline, CDR1 is MNHEY, CDR2 SVGEGT. The CDR3 sequence is 15 residues long. CDR3 sequence (DNA): TGTGCCAGCAGTTTCCTTGCGGTGACCGTGGATACGCAGTATCTT. Its protein is CASSFLAVTVDTQYL.

Only a few counts were recorded for this clonotype. The rearrangement joins TRBV6-2 or TRBV6-3 to TRBJ2-2; D might be TRBD1 (6 bases). CDR1 MNHEY and CDR2 SVGEGT come from the germline V gene. Trimming shortened V by 0 bases and J by 6 bases, and 11 bases separated the two germline ends. The CDR3 has 15 amino acids. The DNA of the CDR3 is TGTGCCAGCAGTTACTCATCCAGGGGCCCCGGGGAGCTGTTTTTT. Its translation: CASSYSSRGPGELFF.

The chain uses TRBV7-6 and TRBJ2-5; either TRBD1 or TRBD2 may fit D (5 bases each). Trimming stripped 8 bases from V and 1 base from J, with 14 bases between. The CDR3 runs to 14 residues. Germline CDR1 SGHVS, CDR2 FNYEAQ. The CDR3 DNA reads as TGTGCCAGCCGAAAAGCCGGGACCCAAGAGACCCAGTACTTC. Translating gives CASRKAGTQETQYF.

The sample holds many counts of this clonotype. The chain carries TRBV5-1 and TRBJ2-3; D not certain. The CDR3 length is 15 residues. V was pared by 0 bases and J by 6 bases, with 14 bases between. CDR1 and CDR2 (germline): SGHRS, YFSETQ. CDR3 region: CASSLDPPPADTQYF. The CDR3 bases are TGCGCCAGCAGCTTGGACCCCCCCCCCGCGGATACGCAGTATTTT.

Many counts were recorded for this clonotype. The chain links TRBV2 to TRBJ2-7; the match to TRBD2 covers 14 bases. From germline, CDR1 is SNHLY and CDR2 FYNNEI. The V and J ends lost 3 bases and 5 bases, in that order; junction bases with no gene match: 9. This CDR3 is built from 17 residues. Written as DNA, the CDR3 is TGTGCCAGCAGTGAGGGGGGACTAGCGGGGGTTTACCACGAGCAGTACTTC. This encodes CASSEGGLAGVYHEQYF.